This TCR beta chain was profiled in a study of T cell clonotyping in hematopoietic cell transplantation. About the study: Recipient samples before transplant were obtained post-cytoreduction. General study results and limits: Higher Inverse Simpson Index values in graft donor and pretransplant recipient predicted broader posttransplant TCR diversity.

To note about this clone: What it recognizes is unknown.

Time point indicated: recipient sample about 28 days before transplant, after cytoreduction. Recipient blood drawn about 28 days pretransplant and days 30, 100, 180 after. The CDR3 spans 15 residues. Deletions cut 4 bases from V and 0 bases from J, with 12 bases between. Germline loops: CDR1 MNHEY, CDR2 SMNVEV (reference sequence). The assay was immunoSEQ multiplex PCR, and TCRdb's table has in-frame clones only and misses some. The sample lists approximately 10,000 clones, around 86% seen once, with about 15% in the top ten. The sequence came from a woman between 45 and 60 years old with chronic myeloid leukemia. Some clones in this sample may be carry-over from other donors' samples. The gene calls are TRBV27 and TRBJ1-1; D possibly corresponds to TRBD1 (5 bases). Source: peripheral blood mononuclear cells, taken before stem cell transplant. The chain's CDR3 is CASSSKTVMNTEAFF. The CDR3 coding sequence is TGTGCCAGCAGTTCCAAGACAGTCATGAACACTGAAGCTTTCTTT.